This record concerns one TCR beta chain sequence. The antigen remains unidentified. The primer mix had 60 Vbeta and 13 Jbeta primers. Clones were read by immunoSEQ multiplex PCR, and TCRdb kept only the in-frame ones, dropping some. The repertoire holds 99,000 or so clones, with approximately 80% as singletons. These data originate in a study of cytomegalovirus exposure and HLA in healthy donors. Study-level information: A prior study identified some 100 million unique TCR beta sequences from roughly 170 million T cells.

From germline, CDR1 is SEHNR and CDR2 FQNEAQ (reference sequence). Trimming left V 5 bases short and J 7 bases short, with 9 bases between. The CDR3 covers 12 residues. Notes on the study in general: V- and J-gene trimming of TCR beta was linked (in a later analysis) to a missense DCLRE1C variant. Most subjects had HLA-A and HLA-B alleles reportedly predicted accurately by TCR beta sequences.

The sequence was obtained from a young man in good health and CMV-seronegative. The V and J genes are TRBV7-9 and TRBJ2-4; D remains unclear. Sequences were obtained from PBMCs. Here the CDR3 reads CASSPFGNIQYF. CDR3 in DNA: TGTGCCAGCAGCCCCTTCGGGAACATTCAGTACTTC.